This note documents a single T cell receptor beta chain sequence. Roughly 0.45 to 1 ug RNA was reverse transcribed with random hexamers. Multiplex PCR with immunoSEQ amplified the TCR beta CDR3 across 54 Vbeta and 13 Jbeta. From the immunoSEQ multiplex PCR reads, TCRdb called clonotypes with MiXCR, one entry per CDR3 protein. Here the sample spans 150,000 to 200,000 distinct CDR3 sequences, approximately 93% being singletons. TCR beta was sequenced from blood CD8+ and CD4+ T cells. Negative isolation was applied to CD8+ and CD4+ T cells, and FACS enrichment was applied to TEMRA cells. This sample stems from a study of CD8 T cells in Susac syndrome. The source of this sequence is a human donor in good health. The sequenced sample consisted of CD4+ T cells from PBMCs.

DNA of the CDR3: TGTGCCAGCAGTTTATGGTCCAGGGTCCACGAGCAGTACTTC. Translating it yields CASSLWSRVHEQYF. V is TRBV12-3 or TRBV12-4 and J is TRBJ2-7; D may be TRBD1 (5 bases). The CDR3 runs 14 residues. Trimming pared 2 bases from V and 5 bases from J, leaving 13 bases between.